This TCR beta chain was identified during a study of control samples from healthy donors and cancer patients. TCRdb keeps only in-frame clones here, not all; method: immunoSEQ multiplex PCR. The repertoire has some 410,000 clones, 80% to 95% of them found once; the top ten carry more than 6%. The germline V gene encodes CDR1 MDHEN and CDR2 SYDVKM. The CDR3 has 13 amino acids. Trimming took 3 bases from V and 7 from J, leaving 13 bases between them. The chain uses TRBV28 and TRBJ2-7; D is uncertain. Input material: PBMCs. This clonotype was obtained from a man aged 40-49 years with head and neck cancer. CDR3: CASSFHSGWEQYF. CDR3 coding DNA: TGTGCCAGCAGTTTTCATTCCGGGTGGGAGCAGTACTTC.